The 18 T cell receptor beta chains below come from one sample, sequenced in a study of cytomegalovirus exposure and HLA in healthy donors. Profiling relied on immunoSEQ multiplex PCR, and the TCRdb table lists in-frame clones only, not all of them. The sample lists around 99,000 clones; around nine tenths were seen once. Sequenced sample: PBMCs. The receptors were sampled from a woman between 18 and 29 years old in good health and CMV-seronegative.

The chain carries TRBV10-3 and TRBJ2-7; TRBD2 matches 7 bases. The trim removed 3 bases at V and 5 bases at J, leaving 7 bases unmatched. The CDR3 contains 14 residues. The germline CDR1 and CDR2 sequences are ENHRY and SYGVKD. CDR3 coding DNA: TGTGCCATCAGTGAACGGGGGGTACGGGACGAGCAGTACTTC. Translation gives CAISERGVRDEQYF.

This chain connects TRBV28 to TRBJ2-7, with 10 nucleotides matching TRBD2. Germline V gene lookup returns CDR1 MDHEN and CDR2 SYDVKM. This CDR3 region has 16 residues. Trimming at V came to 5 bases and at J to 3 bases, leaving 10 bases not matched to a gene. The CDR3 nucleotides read TGTGCCAGCAGTAACCTGGGCGGGACTAGCGTCTACGAGCAGTACTTC. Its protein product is CASSNLGGTSVYEQYF.

CDR3 region: CASSKVQGGNQPQHF. DNA of the CDR3: TGTGCCAGCAGTAAAGTTCAGGGGGGCAATCAGCCCCAGCATTTT. This chain uses TRBV27 with TRBJ1-5, with 7 bases that match TRBD1. This CDR3 contains 15 residues. Germline CDR1 reads MNHEY; CDR2 reads SMNVEV (reference sequence). The J segment lost 2 bases and the V segment lost 5 bases, leaving 6 bases of the junction unmatched.

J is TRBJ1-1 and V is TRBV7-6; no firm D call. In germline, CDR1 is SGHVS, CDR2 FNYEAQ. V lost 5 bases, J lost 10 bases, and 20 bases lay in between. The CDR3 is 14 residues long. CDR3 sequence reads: CASSPRTGLVVAFF. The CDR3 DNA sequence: TGTGCCAGCAGCCCAAGAACCGGACTGGTAGTAGCTTTCTTT.

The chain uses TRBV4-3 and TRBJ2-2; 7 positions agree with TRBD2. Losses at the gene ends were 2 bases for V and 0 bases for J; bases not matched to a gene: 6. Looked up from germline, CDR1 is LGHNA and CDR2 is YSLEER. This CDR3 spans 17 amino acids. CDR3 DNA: TGCGCCAGCAGCCAAAGCCTCGGGAGGACGAACACCGGGGAGCTGTTTTTT. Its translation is CASSQSLGRTNTGELFF.

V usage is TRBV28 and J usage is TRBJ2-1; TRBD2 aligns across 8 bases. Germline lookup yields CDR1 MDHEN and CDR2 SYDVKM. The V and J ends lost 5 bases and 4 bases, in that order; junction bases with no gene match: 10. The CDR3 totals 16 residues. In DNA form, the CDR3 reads TGTGCCAGCAGTCTGTTCGGGGGGGGCGGTTACAATGAGCAGTTCTTC. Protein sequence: CASSLFGGGGYNEQFF.

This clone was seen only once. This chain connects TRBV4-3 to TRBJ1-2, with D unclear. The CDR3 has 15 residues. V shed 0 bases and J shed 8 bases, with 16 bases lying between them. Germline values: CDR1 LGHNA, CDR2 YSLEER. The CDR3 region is CASSQDLTSFEGYTF. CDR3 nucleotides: TGCGCCAGCAGCCAAGATTTAACTTCCTTTGAGGGCTACACCTTC.

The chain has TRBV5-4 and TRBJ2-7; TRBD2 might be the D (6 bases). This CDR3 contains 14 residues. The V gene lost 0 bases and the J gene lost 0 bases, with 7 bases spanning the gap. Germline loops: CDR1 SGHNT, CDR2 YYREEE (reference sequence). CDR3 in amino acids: CASSLAAGSYEQYF. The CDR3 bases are TGTGCCAGCAGCTTGGCAGCGGGCTCCTACGAGCAGTACTTC.

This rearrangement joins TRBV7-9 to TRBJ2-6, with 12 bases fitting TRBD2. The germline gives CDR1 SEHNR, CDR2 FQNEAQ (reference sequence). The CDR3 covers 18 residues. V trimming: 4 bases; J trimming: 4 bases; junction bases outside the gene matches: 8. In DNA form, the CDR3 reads TGTGCCAGCAGCTCCAGACTAGCGGGAGTGGGGGGGGCCAACGTCCTGACTTTC. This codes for CASSSRLAGVGGANVLTF.

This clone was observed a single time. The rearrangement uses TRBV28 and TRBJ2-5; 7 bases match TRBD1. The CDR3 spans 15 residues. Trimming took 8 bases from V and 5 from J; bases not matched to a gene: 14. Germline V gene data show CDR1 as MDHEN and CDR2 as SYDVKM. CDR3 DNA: TGTGCCAGCGGTCCTTACAGGGGTTTTGGGGAGACCCAGTACTTC. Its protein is CASGPYRGFGETQYF.

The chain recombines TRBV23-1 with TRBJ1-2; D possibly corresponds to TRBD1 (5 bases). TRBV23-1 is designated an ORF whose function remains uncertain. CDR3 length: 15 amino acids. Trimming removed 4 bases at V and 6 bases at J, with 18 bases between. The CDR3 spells CASSLGQGGGDGYTF. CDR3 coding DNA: TGCGCCAGCAGTCTAGGGCAGGGCGGGGGAGATGGCTACACCTTC.

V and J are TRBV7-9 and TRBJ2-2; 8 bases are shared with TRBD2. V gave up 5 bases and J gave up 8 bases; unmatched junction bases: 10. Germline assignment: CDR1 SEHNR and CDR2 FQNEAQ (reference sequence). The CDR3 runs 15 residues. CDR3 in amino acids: CASSRGLVGPGELFF. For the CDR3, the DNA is TGTGCCAGCAGCCGGGGACTAGTCGGACCGGGGGAGCTGTTTTTT. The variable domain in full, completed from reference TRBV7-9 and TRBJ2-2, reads DTGVSQNPRHKITKRGQNVTFRCDPISEHNRLYWYRQTLGQGPEFLTYFQNEAQLEKSRLLSDRFSAERPKGSFSTLEIQRTEQGDSAMYLCASSRGLVGPGELFFGEGSRLTVL.

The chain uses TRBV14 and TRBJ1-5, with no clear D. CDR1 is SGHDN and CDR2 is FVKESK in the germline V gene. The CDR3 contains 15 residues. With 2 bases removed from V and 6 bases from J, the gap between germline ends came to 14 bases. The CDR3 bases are TGTGCCAGCAGCCAAAAAGTACACGGGGTTCAGCCCCAGCATTTT. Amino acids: CASSQKVHGVQPQHF.

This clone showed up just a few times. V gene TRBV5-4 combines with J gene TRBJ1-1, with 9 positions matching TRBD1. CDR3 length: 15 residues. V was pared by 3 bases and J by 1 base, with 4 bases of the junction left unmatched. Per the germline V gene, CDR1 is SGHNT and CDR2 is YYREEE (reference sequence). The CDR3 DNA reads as TGTGCCAGCAGCTCGAGGGACAGGGAGAACACTGAAGCTTTCTTT. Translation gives CASSSRDRENTEAFF. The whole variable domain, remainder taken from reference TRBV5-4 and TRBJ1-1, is ETGVTQSPTHLIKTRGQQVTLRCSSQSGHNTVSWYQQALGQGPQFIFQYYREEENGRGNFPPRFSGLQFPNYSSELNVNALELDDSALYLCASSSRDRENTEAFFGQGTRLTVV.

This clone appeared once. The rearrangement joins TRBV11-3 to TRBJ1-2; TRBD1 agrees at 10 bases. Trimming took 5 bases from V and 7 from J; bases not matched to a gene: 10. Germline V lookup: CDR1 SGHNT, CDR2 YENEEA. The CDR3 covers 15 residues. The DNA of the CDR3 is TGTGCCAGCAGCCGACCCCGGGACAGGGGTAGTGGCTACACCTTC. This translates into CASSRPRDRGSGYTF.

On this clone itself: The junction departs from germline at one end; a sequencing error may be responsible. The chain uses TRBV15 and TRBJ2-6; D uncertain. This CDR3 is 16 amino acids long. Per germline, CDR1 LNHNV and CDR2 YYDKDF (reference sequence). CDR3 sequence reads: CATSRGGSSEANVLTF. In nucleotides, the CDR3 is TGTGCCACCAGCAGAGGCGGCTCCTCTGAGGCCAACGTCCTGACTTTC.

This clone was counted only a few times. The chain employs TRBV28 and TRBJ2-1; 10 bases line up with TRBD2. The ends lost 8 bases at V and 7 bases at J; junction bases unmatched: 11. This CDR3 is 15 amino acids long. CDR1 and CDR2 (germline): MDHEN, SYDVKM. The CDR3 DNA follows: TGTGCCAGCTTGGGGGGGAGCGGGAGGGCTAATGAGCAGTTCTTC. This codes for CASLGGSGRANEQFF.

CDR3 DNA: TGTGCCAGCAATTCTCGGGGGGAGGCAGATACGCAGTATTTT. Protein product: CASNSRGEADTQYF. The V call is TRBV6-5, the J call TRBJ2-3; TRBD2 aligns across 7 bases. CDR1 MNHEY and CDR2 SVGAGI come from the germline V gene. The CDR3 consists of 14 residues. The V and J ends lost 7 bases and 4 bases, in that order; junction bases with no gene match: 8.